The clone carrying this T cell receptor (beta chain) was seen once. Assay used: immunoSEQ multiplex PCR; TCRdb lists only in-frame clones, some missing. The sample carries roughly 2.4 million clones, approximately 96% recorded once. The sample comes from a study of shared clonotypes between healthy human individuals. This CDR3 region has 15 residues. The V and J ends lost 4 bases and 5 bases, in that order; junction bases with no gene match: 7. Germline lookup yields CDR1 SGHRS and CDR2 YFSETQ. The receptor was isolated from a man aged 18 to 30 in good health. Sequencing was carried out using naive CD4+ T cells sorted from blood. Stated subset: CD45RA+ positively selected. The V call is TRBV5-1, the J call TRBJ2-2; 8 bases match TRBD1. The DNA of the CDR3 is TGCGCCAGCAGCCCGGACAGGGTTGGAACCGGGGAGCTGTTTTTT. This codes for CASSPDRVGTGELFF.